The rows below give T cell receptor beta chains drawn from one sample of a study of shared clonotypes between healthy human individuals. Sequenced by immunoSEQ multiplex PCR; TCRdb stores in-frame clones only, minus some. Among over 400,000 clones listed, roughly 80% were seen once. What was sequenced was PBMCs. Receptor source: a woman between 35 and 50 years old in good health. Some clones in this sample may be carry-over from other donors' samples. CDR3s include the opening cysteine and the closing phenylalanine or tryptophan. D genes are given only for firm matches. The size of a clone is reported for some rows only, either as once, few or many, or as a class for expanded clones.

clone_size j_call v_call d_call cdr3_aa cdr3_nt
- TRBJ1-1 TRBV7-2 - CASSLGATEAFF TGTGCCAGCAGCTTAGGGGCCACTGAAGCTTTCTTT
- TRBJ2-1 TRBV30 - CAWSQALDFGEQFF TGTGCCTGGAGTCAAGCATTAGATTTCGGCGAGCAGTTCTTC
- TRBJ2-3 TRBV2 - CASSERVRTDTQYF TGTGCCAGCAGTGAAAGGGTACGCACAGATACGCAGTATTTT
- TRBJ2-5 TRBV10-3 - CATRGVDQETQYF TGTGCCACGAGGGGGGTGGACCAAGAGACCCAGTACTTC
- TRBJ2-1 TRBV12-1 - CASSSWTSGSSYNEQFF TGTGCCAGCAGCTCATGGACTAGCGGGAGCTCCTACAATGAGCAGTTCTTC
- TRBJ1-2 TRBV4-3 TRBD1 CASSLQGAIYGYTF TGCGCCAGCAGCCTACAGGGGGCTATCTATGGCTACACCTTC
- TRBJ1-5 TRBV28 TRBD1 CASSSGQGENQPQHF TGTGCCAGCAGTTCGGGACAGGGTGAGAATCAGCCCCAGCATTTT
- TRBJ2-7 TRBV11-2 TRBD2 CASSSRELAGTYEQYF TGTGCCAGCAGCTCCCGGGAACTAGCGGGTACCTACGAGCAGTACTTC
- TRBJ1-2 TRBV6-1 - CASSETATNYGYTF TGTGCCAGCAGTGAGACAGCAACTAACTATGGCTACACCTTC
- TRBJ1-1 TRBV30 - CAWSVRRSNTEAFF TGTGCCTGGAGTGTAAGGAGATCGAACACTGAAGCTTTCTTT
- TRBJ1-2 TRBV25-1 - CASSELGTGQQNYGYTF TGTGCCAGCAGTGAATTAGGTACGGGACAACAGAACTATGGCTACACCTTC
- TRBJ2-5 TRBV5-1 TRBD1 CASMGQGATSETQYF TGCGCCAGCATGGGACAGGGGGCCACATCGGAGACCCAGTACTTC
- TRBJ1-2 TRBV6-5 - CASSWGSHYGYTF TGTGCCAGCAGCTGGGGCAGCCACTATGGCTACACCTTC
- TRBJ2-7 TRBV10-3 TRBD1 CATTPGTGGREQYF TGTGCCACCACCCCCGGGACAGGGGGGCGCGAGCAGTACTTC
few TRBJ2-7 TRBV7-2 TRBD1 CASSLAGTGSIVSYEQYF TGTGCCAGCAGCTTAGCAGGGACAGGGAGTATCGTCTCCTACGAGCAGTACTTC
- TRBJ1-1 TRBV27 TRBD1 CASRTITGGSEAFF TGTGCCAGCAGAACCATTACAGGGGGCTCCGAAGCTTTCTTT
- TRBJ1-5 TRBV27 - CASSLSRDQPQHF TGTGCCAGCAGTTTATCGCGGGATCAGCCCCAGCATTTT
- TRBJ1-3 TRBV18 - CASSPGGASSGNTIYF TGTGCCAGCTCACCAGGTGGGGCCAGCTCTGGAAACACCATATATTTT
- TRBJ2-2 TRBV28 - CASSRGYTGELFF TGTGCCAGCAGTCGGGGCTACACCGGGGAGCTGTTTTTT
- TRBJ2-1 TRBV29-1 - CSVTSFGNEQFF TGCAGCGTTACTAGTTTTGGCAATGAGCAGTTCTTC
- TRBJ1-1 TRBV19 TRBD1 CASSKPRTGATEAFF TGTGCCAGTAGTAAACCTCGGACAGGGGCCACTGAAGCTTTCTTT
- TRBJ2-7 TRBV9 TRBD1 CASSDRDRDSYEQYF TGTGCCAGCAGCGACCGGGACAGGGACTCCTACGAGCAGTACTTC
once TRBJ2-1 TRBV10-2 - CASSESTGTQEFF TGCGCCAGCAGTGAGTCGACAGGTACCCAGGAGTTCTTC
- TRBJ1-4 TRBV28 - CASSQRQAAEKLFF TGTGCCAGCAGCCAGCGGCAGGCAGCTGAAAAACTGTTTTTT
- TRBJ2-7 TRBV4-1 TRBD2 CASSPILAGGREQYF TGCGCCAGCAGCCCTATACTAGCGGGAGGGAGAGAGCAGTACTTC
- TRBJ2-3 TRBV6-5 - CASSLVDTQYF TGTGCCAGCAGCTTGGTGGATACGCAGTATTTT
few TRBJ2-3 TRBV6-6 - CASGGPTRTDTQYF TGTGCCAGCGGTGGCCCCACTCGCACAGATACGCAGTATTTT
- TRBJ2-7 TRBV7-7 TRBD1 CASSAATGGEQYF TGTGCTAGCAGCGCAGCGACAGGGGGCGAGCAGTACTTC
- TRBJ2-1 TRBV5-1 TRBD2 CASSFRLLAGFNEQFF TGCGCCAGCAGCTTCAGGTTGCTAGCGGGATTCAATGAGCAGTTCTTC
- TRBJ1-4 TRBV6-5 TRBD1 CASSRDSEKLFF TGTGCCAGCAGCCGGGACAGCGAAAAACTGTTTTTT
many TRBJ2-1 TRBV7-7 - CASSLEESSYNEQFF TGTGCTAGCAGCTTAGAGGAAAGCTCCTACAATGAGCAGTTCTTC
once TRBJ2-5 TRBV11-1 TRBD1 CASSARDRGETQYF TGTGCCAGCAGCGCCCGGGACAGAGGAGAGACCCAGTACTTC
- TRBJ2-1 TRBV27 TRBD2 CASSPSSGRALIFHEQFF TGTGCCAGCAGTCCCTCTAGCGGGAGGGCCCTAATTTTCCATGAGCAGTTCTTC
- TRBJ2-5 TRBV5-6 - CASSLIAAQETQYF TGTGCCAGCAGCTTGATAGCGGCCCAAGAGACCCAGTACTTC
many TRBJ1-1 TRBV7-8 - CASSRRVENTEAFF TGTGCCAGCAGCCGACGGGTGGAGAACACTGAAGCTTTCTTT
- TRBJ2-5 TRBV5-4 - CASSIVDGQETQYF TGTGCCAGCAGCATTGTGGACGGGCAAGAGACCCAGTACTTC
- TRBJ2-2 TRBV2 - CASSGWATAGELFF TGTGCCAGCAGTGGTTGGGCTACGGCCGGGGAGCTGTTTTTT